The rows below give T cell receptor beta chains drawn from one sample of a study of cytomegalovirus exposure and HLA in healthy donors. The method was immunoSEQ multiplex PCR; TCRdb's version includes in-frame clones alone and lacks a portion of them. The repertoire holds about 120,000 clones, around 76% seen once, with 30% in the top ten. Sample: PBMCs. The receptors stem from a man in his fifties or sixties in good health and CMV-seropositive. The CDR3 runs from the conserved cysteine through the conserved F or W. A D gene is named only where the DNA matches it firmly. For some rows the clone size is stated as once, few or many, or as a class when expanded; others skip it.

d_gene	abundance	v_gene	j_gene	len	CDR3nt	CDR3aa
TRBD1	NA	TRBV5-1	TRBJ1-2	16	TGCGCCAGCGCACAAGGACAGGGGGCAGTGGACTATGGCTACACCTTC	CASAQGQGAVDYGYTF
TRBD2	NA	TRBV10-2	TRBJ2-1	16	TGCGCCAGCAGCCCGGTAGATAGCGGGGGTCACAATGAGCAGTTCTTC	CASSPVDSGGHNEQFF
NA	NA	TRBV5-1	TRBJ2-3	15	TGCGCCAGCAGCCCTAAAGTCCAGGGAACAGATACGCAGTATTTT	CASSPKVQGTDTQYF
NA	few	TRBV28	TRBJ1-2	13	TGTGCCAGCAGTTTAGACAGGAAACACGGCTACACCTTC	CASSLDRKHGYTF
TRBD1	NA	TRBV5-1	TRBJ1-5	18	TGCGCCAGCAGCAACGGGACAGGGCCGTTTTATAGCAATCAGCCCCAGCATTTT	CASSNGTGPFYSNQPQHF
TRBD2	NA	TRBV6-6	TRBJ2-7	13	TGTGCCAGCAGTCCCGGGACTAGTGCCGAGCAGTACTTC	CASSPGTSAEQYF
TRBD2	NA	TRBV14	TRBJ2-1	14	TGTGCCGGGGACCTAGCGGGCCTCTACAATGAGCAGTTCTTC	CAGDLAGLYNEQFF
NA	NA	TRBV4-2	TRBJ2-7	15	TGTGCCAGCAGCCAAGGGGCTAGCGCCTCCTACGAGCAGTACTTC	CASSQGASASYEQYF
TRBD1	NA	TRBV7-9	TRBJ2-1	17	TGTGCCAGCAGCATCGCTTTGGGACAGGGGGGCTACAATGAGCAGTTCTTC	CASSIALGQGGYNEQFF
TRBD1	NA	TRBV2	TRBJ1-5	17	TGTGCCAGCACCCTAGGGACAGTGTTCACTAGCAATCAGCCCCAGCATTTT	CASTLGTVFTSNQPQHF
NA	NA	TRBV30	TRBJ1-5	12	TGTGCCTTAGGGGGAAGCAATCAGCCCCAGCATTTT	CALGGSNQPQHF
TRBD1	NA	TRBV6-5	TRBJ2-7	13	TGTGCCAGCAGTAGGACAGGGGACTACGAGCAGTACTTC	CASSRTGDYEQYF
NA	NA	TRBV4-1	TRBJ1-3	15	TGCGCCAGCAGCCGCGTTGAGGGGACAGGAAACACCATATATTTT	CASSRVEGTGNTIYF
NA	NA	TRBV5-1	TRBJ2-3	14	TGCGCCAGCAGCTTCCGACGGGACTCAGATACGCAGTATTTT	CASSFRRDSDTQYF
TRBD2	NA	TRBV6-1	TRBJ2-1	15	TGTGCCAGCCTTAATCTAGCGGGACCCCACAATGAGCAGTTCTTC	CASLNLAGPHNEQFF
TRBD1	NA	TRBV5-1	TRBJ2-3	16	TGCGCCAGCAACCCATCCGGGACAGGGAGGGGAGATACGCAGTATTTT	CASNPSGTGRGDTQYF
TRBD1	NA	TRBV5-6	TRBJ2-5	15	TGTGCCAGCAGCTTGGTACGGACAGGACAAGAGACCCAGTACTTC	CASSLVRTGQETQYF
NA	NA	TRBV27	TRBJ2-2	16	TGTGCCAGCAGTTTGATCAGTTTCGGAGGCACCGGGGAGCTGTTTTTT	CASSLISFGGTGELFF
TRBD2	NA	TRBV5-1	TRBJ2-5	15	TGCGCCAGCAGCACTACTAGCGGGGGAGCAGAGACCCAGTACTTC	CASSTTSGGAETQYF
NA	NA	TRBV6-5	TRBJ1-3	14	TGTGCCAGCAGTTATCGGGGGAGAGGAAACACCATATATTTT	CASSYRGRGNTIYF
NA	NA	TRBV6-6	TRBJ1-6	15	TGTGCCAGCAGTTACTTAGCCAGCGATAATTCACCCCTCCACTTT	CASSYLASDNSPLHF
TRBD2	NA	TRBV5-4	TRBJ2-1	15	TGTGCCAGCAGCTTGGGCCCAAGCGGGGAGAATGAGCAGTTCTTC	CASSLGPSGENEQFF
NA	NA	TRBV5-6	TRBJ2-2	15	TGTGCCAGCAGCCCAACAGGGAGAGACACCGGGGAGCTGTTTTTT	CASSPTGRDTGELFF
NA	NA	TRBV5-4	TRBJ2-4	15	TGTGCCAGCAGCTTGGACCTCACAACGTCAAACATTCAGTACTTC	CASSLDLTTSNIQYF
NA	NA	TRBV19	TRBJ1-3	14	TGTGCCAGTATCCAGGGTGGTTTCGGAAACACCATATATTTT	CASIQGGFGNTIYF
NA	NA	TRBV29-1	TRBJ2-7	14	TGCAGCGTTGCTAAGGAGGGTAAGGCGTACGAGCAGTACTTC	CSVAKEGKAYEQYF
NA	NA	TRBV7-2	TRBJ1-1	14	TGTGCCAGCAGCTCACAGGGTAGGAACACTGAAGCTTTCTTT	CASSSQGRNTEAFF
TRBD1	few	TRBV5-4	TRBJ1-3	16	TGTGCCAGCAGCTCGGACAGGGTTTCGAGAGGAAACACCATATATTTT	CASSSDRVSRGNTIYF
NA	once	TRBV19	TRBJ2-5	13	TGTGCCAGTAGTATAGCGGGAGATGAGACCCAGTACTTC	CASSIAGDETQYF
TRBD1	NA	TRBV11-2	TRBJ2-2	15	TGTGCCAGCAGCTCGGGACAGCCTTACACCGGGGAGCTGTTTTTT	CASSSGQPYTGELFF
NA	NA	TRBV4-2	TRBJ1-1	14	TGTGCCAGCAGCCAAGAGGCGGTGAACACTGAAGCTTTCTTT	CASSQEAVNTEAFF
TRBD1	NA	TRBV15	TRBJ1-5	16	TGTGCCACCAGCAGACAGGGGGCTGTTCGCAATCAGCCCCAGCATTTT	CATSRQGAVRNQPQHF
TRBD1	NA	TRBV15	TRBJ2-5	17	TGTGCCACCAGCAGAGACCTACGGGACAGACTTAAAGAGACCCAGTACTTC	CATSRDLRDRLKETQYF
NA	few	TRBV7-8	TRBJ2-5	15	TGTGCCAGCAGCCCGAAAGTCCAGACTCAAGAGACCCAGTACTTC	CASSPKVQTQETQYF
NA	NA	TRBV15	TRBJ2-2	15	TGTGCCACCAGCAGAGGTCAGGGGAACACCGGGGAGCTGTTTTTT	CATSRGQGNTGELFF
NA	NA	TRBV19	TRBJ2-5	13	TGTGCCAGTAGTACCGGTCCCAAAGAGACCCAGTACTTC	CASSTGPKETQYF
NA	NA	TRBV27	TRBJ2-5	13	TGTGCCAGCAGTTTAGGGGGGAGGCAGACCCAGTACTTC	CASSLGGRQTQYF
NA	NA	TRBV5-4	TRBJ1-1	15	TGTGCCAGCAGCGTGCCGGGACAACCGAACACTGAAGCTTTCTTT	CASSVPGQPNTEAFF
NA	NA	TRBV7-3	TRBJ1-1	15	TGTGCCAGCAGCTTAATTGGGGGGGGGAACACTGAAGCTTTCTTT	CASSLIGGGNTEAFF
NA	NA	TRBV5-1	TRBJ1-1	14	TGCGCCAGCAGCCCCACCCGCGGAGATGGTGAAGCTTTCTTT	CASSPTRGDGEAFF
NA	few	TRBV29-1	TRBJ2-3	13	TGCAGCGTTGGGTCGGGGGGCACAGATACGCAGTATTTT	CSVGSGGTDTQYF
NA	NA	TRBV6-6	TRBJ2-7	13	TGTGCCAGCAGCCTTCCGGGATTATACGAGCAGTACTTC	CASSLPGLYEQYF
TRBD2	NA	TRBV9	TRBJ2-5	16	TGTGCCAGCAGCGTGACCGGGGGGTCGTACCAAGAGACCCAGTACTTC	CASSVTGGSYQETQYF
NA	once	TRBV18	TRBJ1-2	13	TGTGCCAGCTCACAGACACCGAACTATGGCTACACCTTC	CASSQTPNYGYTF
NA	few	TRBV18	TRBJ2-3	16	TGTGCCAGCTCACTAGCGTGGTCCGGGGGCACAGATACGCAGTATTTT	CASSLAWSGGTDTQYF
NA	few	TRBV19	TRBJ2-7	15	TGTGCCAGTAGTATAGATCAACTCGGGATGTACGAGCAGTACTTC	CASSIDQLGMYEQYF